The 23 T cell receptor beta chains reported below all come from one sample, sequenced in a study of cytomegalovirus exposure and HLA in healthy donors. The PCR made use of 60 Vbeta and 13 Jbeta primers. Assay used: immunoSEQ multiplex PCR; TCRdb lists only in-frame clones, some missing. The data contain under 45,000 clones, less than 85% of them singletons. The sample consisted of PBMCs. Receptors originate from a male donor in good health and CMV-seronegative.

The chain uses TRBV29-1 and TRBJ1-1, with 8 bases aligning to TRBD1. CDR1 is SQVTM, CDR2 ANQGSEA, per germline. The V segment lost 7 bases and the J segment 0 bases; nucleotides outside the gene matches: 4. The CDR3 has 13 amino acids. In DNA form, the CDR3 reads TGCAGCGCAGGGGGCAGAATGAACACTGAAGCTTTCTTT. This encodes CSAGGRMNTEAFF.

The chain couples TRBV27 to TRBJ2-5; the match to TRBD2 covers 7 bases. Germline V CDR1 and CDR2: MNHEY, SMNVEV (reference sequence). The V and J ends lost 3 bases and 7 bases, in that order; junction bases with no gene match: 5. The CDR3 contains 13 residues. The CDR3 spells CASSFSGVRTQYF. The CDR3 nucleotides are TGTGCCAGCAGTTTCAGCGGGGTACGGACCCAGTACTTC.

This chain links TRBV7-2 with TRBJ2-1; 8 bases are shared with TRBD2. V was clipped by 5 bases and J by 0 bases; unmatched bases: 6. The CDR3 extends over 16 amino acids. The germline gives CDR1 SGHTA, CDR2 FQGNSA. The DNA of the CDR3 is TGTGCCAGCAGCGAGACTAGCGTGCTCTCCTACAATGAGCAGTTCTTC. Amino acids: CASSETSVLSYNEQFF.

V usage is TRBV12-5 and J usage is TRBJ2-2; D is perhaps TRBD2 (5 bases). The CDR3 is 16 residues long. Per the germline V gene, CDR1 is LGHNT and CDR2 is FRNRAP. The V end lost 2 bases, the J end lost 2 bases, and 12 bases lay between the germline ends. CDR3 loop: CASGLYGEINTGELFF. The CDR3 coding sequence is TGTGCTAGTGGTTTGTACGGGGAGATAAACACCGGGGAGCTGTTTTTT.

This chain uses TRBV29-1 with TRBJ2-2, with 7 positions matching TRBD2. CDR1 and CDR2 from the germline V gene are SQVTM and ANQGSEA. V gave up 1 base and J gave up 6 bases; unmatched junction bases: 8. CDR3 length equals 15 residues. The CDR3, as DNA: TGCAGCGTTGAAGCCGGGGAGGGGCGGGCCGGGGAGCTGTTTTTT. Translated: CSVEAGEGRAGELFF.

This clone was seen only a few times. The chain employs TRBV29-1 and TRBJ2-7; 14 bases are shared with TRBD2. Looked up from germline, CDR1 is SQVTM and CDR2 is ANQGSEA. With V trimmed by 6 bases and J by 6 bases, 10 bases remained unmatched. The CDR3 covers 15 residues. CDR3 nucleotides: TGCAGCGTCACGACTAGCGGGAGGGATAGCTCCGAGCAGTACTTC. This sequence encodes CSVTTSGRDSSEQYF.

Turning to this clone: Other DNA sequences in the sample encode the same CDR3. V is TRBV29-1 and J is TRBJ2-5; 7 bases are a match to TRBD2. The CDR3 length is 14 residues. Germline assignment: CDR1 SQVTM and CDR2 ANQGSEA. The ends lost 5 bases at V and 5 bases at J; junction bases unmatched: 11. This chain's CDR3 is CSVSSGVGGETQYF. Here the CDR3 DNA reads TGCAGCGTTTCTAGCGGAGTAGGCGGGGAGACCCAGTACTTC.

The chain joins TRBV7-3 to TRBJ1-1; tentatively, D is TRBD1 (5 bases). Trimming cost V 3 bases and J 10 bases, with 21 bases left between them. The CDR3 has 15 residues. The germline gives CDR1 SGHTA, CDR2 FQGTGA. The CDR3 sequence is CASSFSGRGSFGAFF. CDR3 nucleotides: TGTGCCAGCAGCTTCTCGGGGAGGGGCTCGTTTGGAGCTTTCTTT.

This clone was seen a single time. The rearrangement joins TRBV7-2 to TRBJ2-5, with a tentative D call TRBD1 (5 bases). Deletions cut 5 bases from V and 4 bases from J, with 11 bases between. CDR1 is SGHTA, CDR2 FQGNSA, per germline. The length of the CDR3 is 13 residues. CDR3 sequence: CASSHGQGETQYF. The CDR3 region has the DNA TGTGCCAGCAGCCATGGGCAGGGAGAGACCCAGTACTTC.

The V call is TRBV10-3, the J call TRBJ2-1, with 16 bases identical to TRBD2. Unmatched junction bases numbered 14, after V lost 6 bases and J lost 0 bases. Germline V gene sequence: CDR1 ENHRY, CDR2 SYGVKD. There are 21 residues in the CDR3. The CDR3 DNA sequence: TGTGCCATCAGGAGACGATCGGGACTAGCGGGGGGGCCTTCCTCCTACAATGAGCAGTTCTTC. It codes for CAIRRRSGLAGGPSSYNEQFF.

The rearrangement uses TRBV7-8 and TRBJ1-4, with D hard to call. The germline V gene encodes CDR1 SGHVS and CDR2 FQNEAQ. Trimming removed 5 bases from V and 0 bases from J, with 13 bases in between. CDR3 length equals 16 residues. CDR3 amino acids: CASSPRRIATNEKLFF. Here the CDR3 DNA reads TGTGCCAGCAGCCCAAGGAGGATTGCAACTAATGAAAAACTGTTTTTT.

The sample holds one count of this clone. This sequence joins TRBV6-1 and TRBJ1-6; maybe TRBD1 (6 bases). Looked up from germline, CDR1 is MNHNS and CDR2 is SASEGT. V lost 7 bases, J lost 7 bases, and 14 bases lay in between. CDR3 length: 14 amino acids. The CDR3 reads CASKEQGQNSPLHF. In nucleotides, the CDR3 is TGTGCCAGCAAGGAACAGGGCCAGAATTCACCCCTCCACTTT.

This clone has a single count. This chain joins TRBV15 and TRBJ1-5; 8 positions match TRBD1. This CDR3 contains 14 residues. Germline V gene data show CDR1 as LNHNV and CDR2 as YYDKDF (reference sequence). The V and J ends lost 8 bases and 4 bases, in that order; junction bases with no gene match: 7. The CDR3 DNA is TGTGCCACCGCCGGACAGGGTTGGAATCAGCCCCAGCATTTT. Translated: CATAGQGWNQPQHF.

The chain's CDR3 is CASSDGLAGYNEQFF. In DNA form, the CDR3 reads TGTGCCAGCAGTGATGGACTAGCGGGATACAATGAGCAGTTCTTC. The chain uses TRBV27 and TRBJ2-1, with TRBD2 identical over 12 bases. The V gene's germline CDR1 is MNHEY and CDR2 SMNVEV (reference sequence). After removal of 5 bases from V and 4 bases from J, the junction contained 3 bases not matched to a gene. The CDR3 spans 15 residues.

The chain combines TRBV27 with TRBJ2-3; tentative D call: TRBD2 (6 bases). The CDR3 sequence is 14 residues long. Germline-derived CDR1 and CDR2 are MNHEY and SMNVEV (reference sequence). Trimming removed 3 bases from V and 4 bases from J, with 11 bases in between. Written as DNA, the CDR3 is TGTGCCAGCAGTTTGCGGGATAGCGCAGATACGCAGTATTTT. The encoded protein is CASSLRDSADTQYF.

CDR3 coding DNA: TGTGCCAGCAGCTCTGGAGGGGCAATGAACACTGAAGCTTTCTTT. Its protein is CASSSGGAMNTEAFF. This chain joins TRBV5-4 and TRBJ1-1; tentatively, D is TRBD1 (5 bases). Trimming took 3 bases from V and 0 from J, leaving 12 bases between them. The CDR3 runs to 15 residues. Germline CDR1 reads SGHNT; CDR2 reads YYREEE (reference sequence).

The chain employs TRBV6-5 and TRBJ2-7; 9 nucleotides align to TRBD1. Looked up from germline, CDR1 is MNHEY and CDR2 is SVGAGI. Trimming removed 2 bases from V and 5 bases from J; junction bases left unmatched: 7. The CDR3 extends over 15 amino acids. CDR3 in DNA: TGTGCCAGCAGTTACGCATCCGGGACAGGGCACGAGCAGTACTTC. Amino acids: CASSYASGTGHEQYF.

The chain combines TRBV9 with TRBJ2-7; the D is unclear. CDR3 length equals 15 residues. Deletions cut 5 bases from V and 1 base from J, with 16 bases between. CDR1 and CDR2 from the germline V gene are SGDLS and YYNGEE. This chain's CDR3 is CASSPLGAVSYEQYF. The CDR3 nucleotides are TGTGCCAGCAGTCCTCTTGGAGCTGTTTCCTACGAGCAGTACTTC.

The gene calls are TRBV6-4 and TRBJ2-1, with D tentatively TRBD1 (5 bases). V shed 2 bases and J shed 6 bases, with 14 bases lying between them. The germline V gene encodes CDR1 MRHNA and CDR2 SNTAGT. This CDR3 has 15 amino acids. The CDR3 spells CASSDGAGQSNEQFF. CDR3 nucleotide sequence: TGTGCCAGCAGTGACGGGGCAGGTCAAAGCAATGAGCAGTTCTTC.

The chain couples TRBV5-1 to TRBJ2-7, with 8 bases identical to TRBD1. The CDR3 is made up of 15 amino acids. V gave up 4 bases and J gave up 4 bases; unmatched junction bases: 10. Germline CDR1 is SGHRS and CDR2 is YFSETQ. CDR3 protein: CASSRESGTGYEQYF. The CDR3 bases are TGCGCCAGCAGCCGAGAATCCGGGACAGGATACGAGCAGTACTTC. Full variable domain (rest looked up from reference TRBV5-1 and TRBJ2-7): KAGVTQTPRYLIKTRGQQVTLSCSPISGHRSVSWYQQTPGQGLQFLFEYFSETQRNKGNFPGRFSGRQFSNSRSEMNVSTLELGDSALYLCASSRESGTGYEQYFGPGTRLTVT.

This chain uses TRBV9 with TRBJ2-1; unclear D gene. Per germline, CDR1 SGDLS and CDR2 YYNGEE. The CDR3 consists of 14 residues. Trimming pared 0 bases from V and 5 bases from J, leaving 9 bases between. As DNA, the CDR3 is TGTGCCAGCAGCGTAGTCGGAGTAGACAATGAGCAGTTCTTC. It codes for CASSVVGVDNEQFF.

The chain combines TRBV6-6 with TRBJ2-7; 7 bases fit TRBD1. From germline, CDR1 is MNHNY and CDR2 SVGAGI (reference sequence). The CDR3 loop spans 15 amino acids. Trimming took 2 bases from V and 0 from J; bases not matched to a gene: 4. The CDR3: CASSYAGDSSYEQYF. CDR3 nucleotides: TGTGCCAGCAGTTACGCCGGGGACAGCTCCTACGAGCAGTACTTC.

V is TRBV28 and J is TRBJ2-6; 7 bases agree with TRBD1. V was clipped by 4 bases and J by 0 bases; unmatched bases: 6. This CDR3 region has 17 residues. Per germline, CDR1 MDHEN and CDR2 SYDVKM. CDR3 protein: CASSSAQGSSGANVLTF. Written as DNA, the CDR3 is TGTGCCAGCAGTTCCGCACAGGGGTCCTCTGGGGCCAACGTCCTGACTTTC. The full variable domain, in which reference TRBV28 and TRBJ2-6 provide the parts outside the CDR3, is DVKVTQSSRYLVKRTGEKVFLECVQDMDHENMFWYRQDPGLGLRLIYFSYDVKMKEKGDIPEGYSVSREKKERFSLILESASTNQTSMYLCASSSAQGSSGANVLTFGAGSRLTVL.